A single sample gave rise to the 5 T cell receptor beta chains below, sequenced in a study of T cells generated in artificial thymic organoids. Organoids aggregated human HSPCs with DLL1-transduced murine MS5 stromal cells. The seeding cells were CD34+CD3- hematopoietic stem and progenitor cells purified by FACS to remove T cells. No cognate antigen is known for these TCRs. TCRalpha and TCRbeta libraries were amplified separately by semi-nested PCR with TRAC or TRBC reverse primers. TCRdb reanalysed the 5' RACE reads using MiXCR and keeps one entry per CDR3 protein. Seen here are 5,700 or so distinct CDR3 sequences, around 25% observed once, and the top ten hold more than 2.5%. The material sequenced was naive CD8+ T cells grown in artificial thymic organoids from cord blood stem and progenitor cells. Subset here: CD3+TCRalphabeta+CD8SP T cells; for blood, CD45RO-CCR7+ naive CD8+ T cells. Receptor source: a human donor who gave cord blood stem cells for thymic organoid culture, a cardiac surgery patient who gave postnatal thymus, or a blood donor (not recorded which).

The chain employs TRBV5-1 and TRBJ1-4; D gene uncertain. Between the trimmed V and J ends, which lost 1 base and 5 bases, there was a span of 15 bases. Looked up from germline, CDR1 is SGHRS and CDR2 is YFSETQ. The CDR3 sequence is 16 residues long. The CDR3 DNA reads as TGCGCCAGCAGCTTGTCTCCGACGGCACCAAATGAAAAACTGTTTTTT. This sequence encodes CASSLSPTAPNEKLFF.

In this sample, this clonotype turned up a few times. A read error may be the cause here, since a much bigger clone is one base away. As the CDR3 is not closed by the conserved phenylalanine or tryptophan, this likely results from a read error. The gene calls are TRBV5-1 and TRBJ2-5; the match to TRBD1 covers 10 bases. Germline trimming cut 7 bases from V and 4 bases from J; bases unmatched to any gene: 10. CDR3 length: 15 amino acids. Germline V gives CDR1 SGHRS, CDR2 YFSETQ. CDR3 protein: CASFRRQGARETQYY. CDR3 bases: TGCGCCAGCTTTCGACGACAGGGGGCGCGAGAGACCCAGTACTAC.

On this clonotype itself: This may be a read error, as it is one base from a much larger clone. CDR3 DNA: TGCGCCAGCAGCCAAGATGGGAGGGAGGGGTACGATGAGCAGTTCTTC. This gives the protein CASSQDGREGYDEQFF. This chain connects TRBV4-3 to TRBJ2-1, with 7 nucleotides matching TRBD2. V dropped 0 bases and J dropped 8; count of bases not matched to a gene: 10. CDR3 length: 16 amino acids. Germline CDR1 is LGHNA and CDR2 is YSLEER.

This clonotype is medium-sized (0.01 to 0.1%) by share. The chain joins TRBV4-2 to TRBJ2-2; TRBD1 is a possible D gene (6 bases). The length of the CDR3 is 16 residues. V was clipped by 0 bases and J by 1 base, with 9 bases between them. Germline CDR1 and CDR2: LGHNA and YNFKEQ. CDR3 nucleotide sequence: TGTGCCAGCAGCCAAGAAGCGACAGGGAACACCGGGGAGCTGTTTTTT. Translated, it gives CASSQEATGNTGELFF.

This clonotype was seen only a few times. CDR3 loop: CASRDRANTGELFF. CDR3 nucleotides: TGTGCCAGCAGGGACAGGGCGAACACCGGGGAGCTGTTTTTT. V is TRBV9 and J is TRBJ2-2; 8 bases are shared with TRBD1. With 5 bases clipped from V and 0 bases from J, the junction kept 0 bases outside the gene matches. Germline loops: CDR1 SGDLS, CDR2 YYNGEE. The CDR3 length is 14 residues.